This T cell receptor beta chain comes out of a study of cytomegalovirus exposure and HLA in healthy donors. Study-wide results and limits: Sequencing probably produced one cluster of sequence variants that were highly shared. Most subjects had HLA-A and HLA-B alleles reportedly predicted accurately by TCR beta sequences. Using the classifier, cytomegalovirus status was reportedly diagnosed with high specificity and sensitivity. Later on, an analysis tied 15,000 to 20,000 TCR beta sequences to HLA alleles at 0.05 false discovery rate.

Amplification used 60 Vbeta primers and 13 Jbeta primers. The protocol was immunoSEQ multiplex PCR, while the TCRdb copy is restricted to in-frame clones and leaves out a portion. The repertoire holds some 130,000 clones, with about 74% as singletons. Details on this clone: What it binds is not known.

The V end was cut by 0 bases, the J end by 3 bases, with 8 bases between. The germline V gene encodes CDR1 MNHNS and CDR2 SASEGT. The length of the CDR3 is 14 residues. The chain is built from TRBV6-1 and TRBJ1-2; D is perhaps TRBD1 (5 bases). The TCR comes from a middle-aged man in good health and CMV-seronegative. Sequencing was carried out using PBMCs. In DNA, the CDR3 is TGTGCCAGCAGTGAAGCCGCAGGGTACTATGGCTACACCTTC. Its translation: CASSEAAGYYGYTF.